Given below is one TCR beta chain in context. Its antigen is as yet unknown. Primers used in a second PCR of roughly 6 to 11 cycles were a sample-barcoded 5' primer and a J-beta primer mix. From each sample, at least 2.5 million paired-end reads containing CDR3 were obtained. From the 5' RACE reads, TCRdb called clonotypes with MiXCR, one entry per CDR3 protein. The sample carries hundreds of thousands of distinct CDR3 sequences, roughly 48% recorded once. The sample is drawn from a study of blood T cells in healthy people across ages. Findings of the study overall: Unsorted PBMC material precluded a definitive naive versus antigen-experienced comparison.

CDR1 is SGHDN and CDR2 is FVKESK in the germline V gene. Germline trimming cut 6 bases from V and 5 bases from J; bases unmatched to any gene: 10. The CDR3 consists of 14 residues. No fewer than 5.5 micrograms of total RNA were isolated from every sample. The TCR comes from a man younger than 45 in good health. Sequenced input: blood. J is TRBJ2-7 and V is TRBV14; 7 bases line up with TRBD2. CDR3: CASSPLTSGDEQYF. As DNA, the CDR3 is TGTGCCAGCAGTCCGCTCACCAGCGGGGACGAGCAGTACTTC.